A selection of T cell receptor beta chains follows, all from one sample in a study of vaccination and CD4 T cells after COVID-19. These TCRs' antigens remain unknown. TCRdb fed the PCR reads into MiXCR, producing one record per CDR3 protein. Among more than 10,000 distinct CDR3 sequences listed, approximately 29% were seen once. The specimen was CD4+ T cells from blood, cultured in vitro. These receptors originate from a human donor in good health. The CDR3 runs from the conserved cysteine through the conserved F or W. A D gene is named only where the DNA matches it firmly. Clone size is not always given. Where it is, it says once, few, many or a class for expanded clones.

CDR3nt: TGCAGTGCTAGCGGGAGGGCCGTGAACGAGCAGTACTTC
CDR3aa: CSASGRAVNEQYF
j_gene: TRBJ2-7
v_gene: TRBV20-1
d_gene: TRBD2
abundance: few

CDR3nt: TGCAGTGCTAGTCGGGAGAATCAGCCCCAGCATTTT
CDR3aa: CSASRENQPQHF
j_gene: TRBJ1-5
v_gene: TRBV20-1
d_gene: .
abundance: few

CDR3nt: TGTGCCAGCAGCCAGGGAGCTGAAGCTTTCTTT
CDR3aa: CASSQGAEAFF
j_gene: TRBJ1-1
v_gene: TRBV6-1
d_gene: .
abundance: .

CDR3nt: TGTGCCTCCGGTCGGGACAGGCCGCGGGGCTACACCTTC
CDR3aa: CASGRDRPRGYTF
j_gene: TRBJ1-2
v_gene: TRBV30
d_gene: TRBD1
abundance: few

CDR3nt: TGTGCCAGCAGACTAGCGGGAGGTATTAATGAGCAGTTCTTC
CDR3aa: CASRLAGGINEQFF
j_gene: TRBJ2-1
v_gene: TRBV6-2/TRBV6-3
d_gene: TRBD2
abundance: .

CDR3nt: TGTGCCAGCAGCCGACAGGGGCGCGGCACAGATACGCAGTATTTT
CDR3aa: CASSRQGRGTDTQYF
j_gene: TRBJ2-3
v_gene: TRBV11-2
d_gene: TRBD1
abundance: .

CDR3nt: TGTGCCAGCAGTGGCGGGAGGGCCTGGGAGCAGTTCTTC
CDR3aa: CASSGGRAWEQFF
j_gene: TRBJ2-1
v_gene: TRBV6-2/TRBV6-3
d_gene: TRBD2
abundance: few

CDR3nt: TGTGCCAGCAGTGAAGCGCTTCTACCAGGGGAGCATTTT
CDR3aa: CASSEALLPGEHF
j_gene: TRBJ1-5
v_gene: TRBV2
d_gene: .
abundance: .

CDR3nt: TGTGCCAGCAGCCGGGACAACTACTATGGCTACACCTTC
CDR3aa: CASSRDNYYGYTF
j_gene: TRBJ1-2
v_gene: TRBV7-9
d_gene: .
abundance: .

CDR3nt: TGTGCCAGCAGGCGTTTCCCGGGAGGACCGCAGTTCTTC
CDR3aa: CASRRFPGGPQFF
j_gene: TRBJ2-1
v_gene: TRBV6-1
d_gene: TRBD2
abundance: .

CDR3nt: TGTGCCACCAGTGATAGGGCGAACGAGCAGTACTTC
CDR3aa: CATSDRANEQYF
j_gene: TRBJ2-7
v_gene: TRBV24-1
d_gene: .
abundance: few

CDR3nt: TGTGCCATCAGTAGGGACAGGGCGCCGGTGGGCACTGAAGCTTTCTTT
CDR3aa: CAISRDRAPVGTEAFF
j_gene: TRBJ1-1
v_gene: TRBV10-3
d_gene: TRBD1
abundance: few

CDR3nt: TGTGCCAGCAGTGAGGTCCGCAGTACCTACGAGCAGTACTTC
CDR3aa: CASSEVRSTYEQYF
j_gene: TRBJ2-7
v_gene: TRBV2
d_gene: .
abundance: few

CDR3nt: TGTGCCACCAGCAGACTCCGGGACACCTACAATGAGCAGTTCTTC
CDR3aa: CATSRLRDTYNEQFF
j_gene: TRBJ2-1
v_gene: TRBV15
d_gene: .
abundance: .

CDR3nt: TGTGCCAGCAGTTACCCAAGTAGCGGGAGACCAAACGAGCAGTACTTC
CDR3aa: CASSYPSSGRPNEQYF
j_gene: TRBJ2-7
v_gene: TRBV6-2/TRBV6-3
d_gene: TRBD2
abundance: few

CDR3nt: TGTGCCAGCAGTTTACCCAGGGTCTATGGCTACACCTTC
CDR3aa: CASSLPRVYGYTF
j_gene: TRBJ1-2
v_gene: TRBV28
d_gene: .
abundance: .

CDR3nt: TGTGCCAGCAGTCTCAGGACAGGGGGAAGCAATCAGCCCCAGCATTTT
CDR3aa: CASSLRTGGSNQPQHF
j_gene: TRBJ1-5
v_gene: TRBV12-3/TRBV12-4
d_gene: TRBD1
abundance: few

CDR3nt: TGTGCCAGCAGTAAGTGGCAAGAGACCCAGTACTTC
CDR3aa: CASSKWQETQYF
j_gene: TRBJ2-5
v_gene: TRBV28
d_gene: .
abundance: .

CDR3nt: TGTGCCAGCAGCCCGGGACAGTTTAGGTTCGAGCAGTACTTC
CDR3aa: CASSPGQFRFEQYF
j_gene: TRBJ2-7
v_gene: TRBV7-3
d_gene: TRBD1
abundance: few

CDR3nt: TGTGCCAGCAGTCAAAGCCGGGGGCCCTACTTC
CDR3aa: CASSQSRGPYF
j_gene: TRBJ2-7
v_gene: TRBV28
d_gene: .
abundance: .

CDR3nt: TGTGCCAGCTCACCACAAGGTATTGAAGCTTTCTTT
CDR3aa: CASSPQGIEAFF
j_gene: TRBJ1-1
v_gene: TRBV18
d_gene: .
abundance: .

CDR3nt: TGCAGTGCTAGAAGACTAGCGAATTCCTACAATGAGCAGTTCTTC
CDR3aa: CSARRLANSYNEQFF
j_gene: TRBJ2-1
v_gene: TRBV20-1
d_gene: TRBD2
abundance: .

CDR3nt: TGCAGTGCTTGTAATCAGGGCCGGGGGTGTGAAGCTTTCTTT
CDR3aa: CSACNQGRGCEAFF
j_gene: TRBJ1-1
v_gene: TRBV20-1
d_gene: .
abundance: .

CDR3nt: TGCAGTGCTAGACTTGGGGCACGCTCTGGAAACACCATATATTTT
CDR3aa: CSARLGARSGNTIYF
j_gene: TRBJ1-3
v_gene: TRBV20-1
d_gene: .
abundance: few

CDR3nt: TGTGCCAGCAGCTTTTATTTGGGAGGGGACTACGAGCAGTACTTC
CDR3aa: CASSFYLGGDYEQYF
j_gene: TRBJ2-7
v_gene: TRBV5-6
d_gene: TRBD2
abundance: .

CDR3nt: TGTGCCAGCAGCCTACTAGCGGAGGGGGGCTACGAGCAGTACTTC
CDR3aa: CASSLLAEGGYEQYF
j_gene: TRBJ2-7
v_gene: TRBV6-1
d_gene: TRBD2
abundance: .

CDR3nt: TGTGCCAGCAGCTTAAAGCCAGGGAGCTCCTACGAGCAGTACTTC
CDR3aa: CASSLKPGSSYEQYF
j_gene: TRBJ2-7
v_gene: TRBV7-8
d_gene: .
abundance: .

CDR3nt: TGTGCCAGCAGCCCGCGGACAGGGGATTACTATGGCTACACCTTC
CDR3aa: CASSPRTGDYYGYTF
j_gene: TRBJ1-2
v_gene: TRBV5-4
d_gene: TRBD1
abundance: .

CDR3nt: TGTGCCAGCAAGGGGGGCTTCGGGGCCAACGTCCTGACTTTC
CDR3aa: CASKGGFGANVLTF
j_gene: TRBJ2-6
v_gene: TRBV7-8
d_gene: .
abundance: once

CDR3nt: TGTGCCAGCAGCTTGGGGCGAGCCGAGGACTATGGCTACACCTTC
CDR3aa: CASSLGRAEDYGYTF
j_gene: TRBJ1-2
v_gene: TRBV5-4
d_gene: .
abundance: .

CDR3nt: TGCAGTGCTTTGGGACTAGCCGCTAGCACAGATACGCAGTATTTT
CDR3aa: CSALGLAASTDTQYF
j_gene: TRBJ2-3
v_gene: TRBV20-1
d_gene: TRBD2
abundance: few

CDR3nt: TGCGCCAGCAGTGATGCCGGACAGATGAACACTGAAGCTTTCTTT
CDR3aa: CASSDAGQMNTEAFF
j_gene: TRBJ1-1
v_gene: TRBV10-2
d_gene: .
abundance: few

CDR3nt: TGCAGCGTTGGATTTAGAGGTCCCAGGGCCTACGAGCAGTACTTC
CDR3aa: CSVGFRGPRAYEQYF
j_gene: TRBJ2-7
v_gene: TRBV29-1
d_gene: .
abundance: few

CDR3nt: TGTGCCAGTAGAAGTCAGACAAACTACGAGCAGTACTTC
CDR3aa: CASRSQTNYEQYF
j_gene: TRBJ2-7
v_gene: TRBV19
d_gene: .
abundance: .

CDR3nt: TGTGCCAGCAGTTTACAAGCATCCATTAATTCACCCCTCCACTTT
CDR3aa: CASSLQASINSPLHF
j_gene: TRBJ1-6
v_gene: TRBV27
d_gene: .
abundance: medium-sized

CDR3nt: TGCAGTGAGAGGCCCCCAGGGGTAGATGGCTACACCTTC
CDR3aa: CSERPPGVDGYTF
j_gene: TRBJ1-2
v_gene: TRBV20-1
d_gene: .
abundance: .

CDR3nt: TGTGCCAGCAGTGGGTTGACTAGCGGCACCGGGGAGCTGTTTTTT
CDR3aa: CASSGLTSGTGELFF
j_gene: TRBJ2-2
v_gene: TRBV2
d_gene: TRBD2
abundance: .

CDR3nt: TGTGCCAGCAGCCGTGACAGAAACAATGAGCAGTTCTTC
CDR3aa: CASSRDRNNEQFF
j_gene: TRBJ2-1
v_gene: TRBV11-2
d_gene: .
abundance: .

CDR3nt: TGTGCCACCAGTGACCATCGGACAAATCAGCCCCAGCATTTT
CDR3aa: CATSDHRTNQPQHF
j_gene: TRBJ1-5
v_gene: TRBV24-1
d_gene: .
abundance: few

CDR3nt: TGTGCCAGCAGCCAAGATTTGGGGACGGGCTACACCTTC
CDR3aa: CASSQDLGTGYTF
j_gene: TRBJ1-2
v_gene: TRBV4-2
d_gene: .
abundance: few

CDR3nt: TGCAGCGTCGAGACGACAGGAAACTATGGCTACACCTTC
CDR3aa: CSVETTGNYGYTF
j_gene: TRBJ1-2
v_gene: TRBV29-1
d_gene: .
abundance: .

CDR3nt: TGCAGTGCACCATCTAGCGGGAGGGCCAATGAGCAGTTCTTC
CDR3aa: CSAPSSGRANEQFF
j_gene: TRBJ2-1
v_gene: TRBV20-1
d_gene: TRBD2
abundance: .

CDR3nt: TGTGCCTCGAAGCAGGCTGGGGGCTATGGCTACACCTTC
CDR3aa: CASKQAGGYGYTF
j_gene: TRBJ1-2
v_gene: TRBV10-3
d_gene: .
abundance: .

CDR3nt: TGTGCCAGCATGGGAGAAAGGGGTACTGAAGCTTTCTTT
CDR3aa: CASMGERGTEAFF
j_gene: TRBJ1-1
v_gene: TRBV2
d_gene: .
abundance: few

CDR3nt: TGTGCCAGCAGGTCCAGACGGCCTATGGGAGTTGCTTTCTTT
CDR3aa: CASRSRRPMGVAFF
j_gene: TRBJ1-1
v_gene: TRBV6-1
d_gene: .
abundance: few

CDR3nt: TGTGCCAGCAGGTTAGAGAACTCGGGGGGGAACACTGAAGCTTTCTTT
CDR3aa: CASRLENSGGNTEAFF
j_gene: TRBJ1-1
v_gene: TRBV6-1
d_gene: .
abundance: .

CDR3nt: TGCAGTGCTAAAAGGGAGGGAGTTTACGAGCAGTACTTC
CDR3aa: CSAKREGVYEQYF
j_gene: TRBJ2-7
v_gene: TRBV20-1
d_gene: TRBD2
abundance: .

CDR3nt: TGTGCCAGCAGTGAATTGGTGGGGTCTAACTATGGCTACACCTTC
CDR3aa: CASSELVGSNYGYTF
j_gene: TRBJ1-2
v_gene: TRBV2
d_gene: .
abundance: .

CDR3nt: TGTGCCAGCAGTCCAAGACAGGGAACCTACGAGCAGTACTTC
CDR3aa: CASSPRQGTYEQYF
j_gene: TRBJ2-7
v_gene: TRBV27
d_gene: TRBD1
abundance: few

CDR3nt: TGCAGTGCTTACCGACCCGGGACAGGGAATGAAAAACTGTTTTTT
CDR3aa: CSAYRPGTGNEKLFF
j_gene: TRBJ1-4
v_gene: TRBV20-1
d_gene: TRBD1
abundance: .

CDR3nt: TGCAGTGCTAGAGATCCTAACAGTCAGGCATCGGGTGGTTATGGCTACACCTTC
CDR3aa: CSARDPNSQASGGYGYTF
j_gene: TRBJ1-2
v_gene: TRBV20-1
d_gene: .
abundance: few

CDR3nt: TGCAGTGCTAGAGGTGCATCCCTCTACGAGCAGTACTTC
CDR3aa: CSARGASLYEQYF
j_gene: TRBJ2-7
v_gene: TRBV20-1
d_gene: .
abundance: .

CDR3nt: TGTGCCAGCAGCCCAATAGGGGGCGGAACTAACTATGGCTACACCTTC
CDR3aa: CASSPIGGGTNYGYTF
j_gene: TRBJ1-2
v_gene: TRBV11-2
d_gene: TRBD1
abundance: few

CDR3nt: TGTGCCAGCAGCCAAAATGACGGGGACGAGCAGTACTTC
CDR3aa: CASSQNDGDEQYF
j_gene: TRBJ2-7
v_gene: TRBV7-9
d_gene: .
abundance: once

CDR3nt: TGTGCCAGCAGCTTAGGGCCGGGGACGCAGTATTTT
CDR3aa: CASSLGPGTQYF
j_gene: TRBJ2-3
v_gene: TRBV7-8
d_gene: .
abundance: few

CDR3nt: TGTGCCAGCAGCTTAGGGCGGCCCACCGGGGAGCTGTTTTTT
CDR3aa: CASSLGRPTGELFF
j_gene: TRBJ2-2
v_gene: TRBV7-2
d_gene: .
abundance: medium-sized

CDR3nt: TGTGCCAGTAGTCCCTCAGCGGGCGGGCCAGCAGATACGCAGTATTTT
CDR3aa: CASSPSAGGPADTQYF
j_gene: TRBJ2-3
v_gene: TRBV19
d_gene: .
abundance: .

CDR3nt: TGTGCCAGCAGCTTCGGGCTGCGGGAGCTGTTTTTT
CDR3aa: CASSFGLRELFF
j_gene: TRBJ2-2
v_gene: TRBV7-9
d_gene: .
abundance: few

CDR3nt: TGTGCCAGCACCAAGGGGGACAGGGTCTACAATGAGCAGTTCTTC
CDR3aa: CASTKGDRVYNEQFF
j_gene: TRBJ2-1
v_gene: TRBV6-2/TRBV6-3
d_gene: TRBD1
abundance: .